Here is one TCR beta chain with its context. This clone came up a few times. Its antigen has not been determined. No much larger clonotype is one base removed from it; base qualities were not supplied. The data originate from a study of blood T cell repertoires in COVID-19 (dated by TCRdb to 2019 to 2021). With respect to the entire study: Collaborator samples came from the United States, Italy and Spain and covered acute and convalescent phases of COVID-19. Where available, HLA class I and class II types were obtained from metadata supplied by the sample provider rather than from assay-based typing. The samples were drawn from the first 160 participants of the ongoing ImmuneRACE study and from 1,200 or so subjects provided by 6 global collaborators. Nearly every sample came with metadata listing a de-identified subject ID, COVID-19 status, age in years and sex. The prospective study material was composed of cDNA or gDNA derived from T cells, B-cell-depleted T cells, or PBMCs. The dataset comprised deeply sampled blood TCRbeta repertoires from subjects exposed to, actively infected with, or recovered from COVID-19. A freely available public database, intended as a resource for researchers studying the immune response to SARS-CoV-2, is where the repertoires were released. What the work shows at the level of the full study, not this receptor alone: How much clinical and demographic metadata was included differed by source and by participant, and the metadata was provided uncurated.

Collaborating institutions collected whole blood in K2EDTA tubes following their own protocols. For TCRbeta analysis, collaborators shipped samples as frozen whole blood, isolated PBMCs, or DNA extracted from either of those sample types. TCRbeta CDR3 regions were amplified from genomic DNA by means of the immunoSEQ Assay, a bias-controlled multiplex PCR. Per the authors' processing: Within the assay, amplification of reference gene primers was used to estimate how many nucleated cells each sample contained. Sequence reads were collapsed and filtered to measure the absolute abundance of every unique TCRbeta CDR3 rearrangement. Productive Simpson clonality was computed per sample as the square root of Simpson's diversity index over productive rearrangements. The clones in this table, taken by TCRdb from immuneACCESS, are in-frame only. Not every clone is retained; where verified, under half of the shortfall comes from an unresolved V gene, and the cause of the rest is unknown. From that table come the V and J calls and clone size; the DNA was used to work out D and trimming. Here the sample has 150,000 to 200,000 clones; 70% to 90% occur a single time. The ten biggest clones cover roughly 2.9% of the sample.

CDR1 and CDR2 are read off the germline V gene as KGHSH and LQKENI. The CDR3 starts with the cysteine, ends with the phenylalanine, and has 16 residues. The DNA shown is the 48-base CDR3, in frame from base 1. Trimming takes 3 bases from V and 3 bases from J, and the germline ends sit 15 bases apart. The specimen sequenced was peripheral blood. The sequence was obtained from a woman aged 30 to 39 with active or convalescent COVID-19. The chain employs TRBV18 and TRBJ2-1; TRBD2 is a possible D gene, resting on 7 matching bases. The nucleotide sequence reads TGTGCCAGCTCACCCCCGGGGGGCCAAGTCTACAATGAGCAGTTCTTC. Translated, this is CASSPPGGQVYNEQFF.